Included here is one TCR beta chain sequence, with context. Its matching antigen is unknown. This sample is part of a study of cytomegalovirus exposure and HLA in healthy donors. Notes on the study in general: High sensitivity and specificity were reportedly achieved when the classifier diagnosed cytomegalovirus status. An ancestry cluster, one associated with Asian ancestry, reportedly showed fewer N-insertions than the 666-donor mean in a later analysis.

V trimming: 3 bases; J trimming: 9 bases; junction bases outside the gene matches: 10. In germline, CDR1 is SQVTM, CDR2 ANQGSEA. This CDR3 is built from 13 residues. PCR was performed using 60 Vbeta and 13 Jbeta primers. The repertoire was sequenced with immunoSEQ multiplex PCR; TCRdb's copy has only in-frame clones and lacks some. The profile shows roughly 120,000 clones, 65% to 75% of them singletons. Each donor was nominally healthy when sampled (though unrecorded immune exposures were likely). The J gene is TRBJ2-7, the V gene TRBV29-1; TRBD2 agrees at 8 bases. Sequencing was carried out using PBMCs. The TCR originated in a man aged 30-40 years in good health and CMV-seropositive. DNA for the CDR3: TGCAGCGTTGACACCTCGGGGGGGGAAGTGCAGTACTTC. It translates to CSVDTSGGEVQYF.